These 13 T cell receptor beta chains share one sample of origin, sequenced in a study of beta chain features in type 1 diabetes. Every bit of the isolated RNA underwent reverse transcription, so sequencing read expressed TCRB transcripts. Method: immunoSEQ multiplex PCR; TCRdb's copy keeps in-frame clones and lacks some. The sample lists roughly 300,000 clones; 14% were seen once. Sequencing used central memory CD4+ T cells from blood. These receptors came from a man between 25 and 39 years old in good health.

This clone was counted only a few times. CDR3 in amino acids: CASSYLADGYTF. The CDR3 bases are TGTGCCAGCAGTTACTTGGCAGATGGCTACACCTTC. V and J are TRBV6-6 and TRBJ1-2; D gene unclear. V shed 1 base and J shed 6 bases, with 6 bases lying between them. The CDR3 has 12 amino acids. Germline V gene lookup returns CDR1 MNHNY and CDR2 SVGAGI (reference sequence).

The chain employs TRBV27 and TRBJ2-6; D is uncertain. CDR3 length: 15 amino acids. Trimming shortened V by 3 bases and J by 4 bases, and 10 bases separated the two germline ends. CDR1 is MNHEY, CDR2 SMNVEV, per germline (reference sequence). The CDR3 DNA follows: TGTGCCAGCAGTTTTTTGAAGGCGGGGGCCAACGTCCTGACTTTC. This translates into CASSFLKAGANVLTF.

The chain carries TRBV6-1 and TRBJ2-7, with TRBD2 matching 11 bases. The CDR3 length is 15 residues. V gave up 6 bases and J gave up 1 base; unmatched junction bases: 5. Germline values: CDR1 MNHNS, CDR2 SASEGT. The CDR3 loop is CASRLTSGTSYEQYV. The CDR3 bases are TGTGCCAGCAGGCTGACTAGCGGGACATCCTACGAGCAGTACGTC.

This clone was seen a few times. The gene calls are TRBV5-4 and TRBJ2-7; 9 nucleotides match TRBD2. Germline V gene lookup returns CDR1 SGHNT and CDR2 YYREEE (reference sequence). Trimming took 4 bases from V and 3 from J; bases not matched to a gene: 8. The CDR3 consists of 15 residues. CDR3 sequence (DNA): TGTGCCAGCAGCCCCGATAGCGGGAGAAGCTACGAGCAGTACTTC. The encoded protein is CASSPDSGRSYEQYF.

This clone was found many times. The chain links TRBV5-1 to TRBJ2-1; the D gene is possibly TRBD2 (5 bases). The CDR3 totals 14 residues. The V and J ends lost 6 bases and 3 bases respectively, with 13 bases between them. Germline lookup yields CDR1 SGHRS and CDR2 YFSETQ. DNA of the CDR3: TGCGCCAGCAACAACGACGGGAACTACAATGAGCAGTTCTTC. It is translated as CASNNDGNYNEQFF.

The chain has TRBV5-1 and TRBJ1-1; 8 bases map to TRBD1. This CDR3 region has 16 residues. Trimming cost V 4 bases and J 4 bases; bases outside gene matches: 12. Germline V lookup: CDR1 SGHRS, CDR2 YFSETQ. Here the CDR3 DNA reads TGCGCCAGCAGCCCGACCGGACAGGGATCATTCACTGAAGCTTTCTTT. Translation: CASSPTGQGSFTEAFF.

This clone was found many times. The chain links TRBV23-1 to TRBJ2-7; D gene uncertain. TRBV23-1 is noted as an ORF with a role that remains uncertain. V lost 4 bases and J 7 bases, leaving 26 bases between the germline ends. This CDR3 has 17 residues. This chain's CDR3 is CASSRQPLGSRQKEQYF. The CDR3 region has the DNA TGCGCCAGCAGTCGTCAGCCCCTGGGCTCCCGACAAAAGGAGCAGTACTTC.

This clone was seen a handful of times. CDR3 region: CASSQRAGDPPGGEQFF. The CDR3 DNA follows: TGCGCCAGCAGCCAAAGGGCCGGAGACCCCCCAGGGGGTGAGCAGTTCTTC. This chain connects TRBV4-1 to TRBJ2-1; 7 nucleotides agree with TRBD1. In germline, CDR1 is MGHRA, CDR2 YSYEKL. The CDR3 has 17 amino acids. Losses at the gene ends were 2 bases for V and 9 bases for J; bases not matched to a gene: 16.

The chain recombines TRBV6-6 with TRBJ2-5; D is uncertain. Germline loops: CDR1 MNHNY, CDR2 SVGAGI (reference sequence). The V and J ends lost 8 bases and 1 base respectively, with 14 bases between them. The CDR3 runs to 14 residues. CDR3 DNA: TGTGCCAGCGGTTCATACAGAGGCCAAGAGACCCAGTACTTC. It yields the protein CASGSYRGQETQYF.

V and J are TRBV20-1 and TRBJ2-5; the D is unclear. The J call could be wrong; TRBJ2-7 is a better fit for the DNA end. CDR3 size: 11 residues. Germline CDR1 is DFQATT and CDR2 is SNEGSKA (reference sequence). CDR3 amino acids: CSAAVAYEQYF. DNA of the CDR3: TGCAGTGCCGCCGTCGCGTACGAGCAGTACTTC.

V gene TRBV10-2 combines with J gene TRBJ1-2; D is ambiguous. CDR3 length: 12 amino acids. In germline, CDR1 is WSHSY, CDR2 SAAADI. Deletions cut 2 bases from V and 4 bases from J, with 5 bases between. CDR3: CASSEALYGYTF. CDR3 bases: TGCGCCAGCAGTGAGGCCCTCTATGGCTACACCTTC.

The chain is built from TRBV29-1 and TRBJ2-1; TRBD2 agrees at 7 bases. Germline assignment: CDR1 SQVTM and CDR2 ANQGSEA. The CDR3 covers 12 residues. Here the CDR3 reads CRVTSENNEQFF. The CDR3 coding sequence is TGCCGGGTCACTAGCGAAAACAATGAGCAGTTCTTC.

The chain couples TRBV7-2 to TRBJ2-2; 8 nucleotides line up with TRBD2. The CDR3 sequence is 14 residues long. The junction had 1 base not matched to a gene; V was cut back by 3 bases and J by 4 bases. Germline-derived CDR1 and CDR2 are SGHTA and FQGNSA. CDR3 amino acids: CASSFGGATGELFF. CDR3 DNA sequence: TGTGCCAGCAGCTTCGGGGGGGCCACCGGGGAGCTGTTTTTT.